These 10 T cell receptor beta chains originate from one sample sequenced in a study of metastatic and nonmetastatic thyroid tumors. All patients reached thyroid surgery having received no treatment beforehand. TCRdb reassembled clones from the PCR reads with MiXCR. The sample gives tens of thousands of clones, over 9.5% of which show up once; about 24% is in the top ten. Sequencing was performed on blood. The origin of the receptors is a female donor with papillary thyroid cancer or a benign thyroid nodule (not recorded which). Some clones in this sample may be carry-over from other donors' samples.

The chain couples TRBV28 to TRBJ2-7; D uncertain. Germline CDR1 reads MDHEN; CDR2 reads SYDVKM. Trimming left V 7 bases short and J 0 bases short, with 7 bases between. The CDR3 loop spans 12 amino acids. The CDR3 loop is CASKGNSYEQYF. DNA for the CDR3: TGTGCCAGCAAGGGTAACTCCTACGAGCAGTACTTC.

Remarks on this clone: A much larger clone is a single base away; this may be a read error. The sample carries other DNA sequences with the same CDR3. The chain is built from TRBV11-2 and TRBJ2-1; maybe TRBD2 (6 bases). Between the trimmed V and J ends, which lost 3 bases and 2 bases, there was a span of 11 bases. The CDR3 contains 15 residues. CDR1 is SGHAT and CDR2 is FQNNGV in the germline V gene. CDR3 in amino acids: CASSFVGGTYNEQFF. The CDR3 DNA sequence: TGTGCCAGCAGCTTCGTTGGCGGGACCTACAATGAGCAGTTCTTC.

This clone was detected many times. This sequence joins TRBV5-1 and TRBJ2-7; D gene ambiguous. With 2 bases removed from V and 1 base from J, the gap between germline ends came to 10 bases. The CDR3 length is 14 residues. Germline V gene lookup returns CDR1 SGHRS and CDR2 YFSETQ. The CDR3, as DNA: TGCGCCAGCAGCTTAGAAAGCGTATCCTACGAGCAGTACTTC. This translates into CASSLESVSYEQYF.

At least ten counts were recorded for this clone. V and J are TRBV3-1 and TRBJ1-1; D unresolved. The V gene's germline CDR1 is LGHDT and CDR2 YNNKEL (reference sequence). Trimming left V 1 base short and J 1 base short, with 7 bases between. The CDR3 loop spans 14 amino acids. CDR3 in DNA: TGTGCCAGCAGCCAAGGGCAGCGGAACACTGAAGCTTTCTTT. This gives the protein CASSQGQRNTEAFF. The full variable domain, with the rest looked up from reference TRBV3-1 and TRBJ1-1, is DTAVSQTPKYLVTQMGNDKSIKCEQNLGHDTMYWYKQDSKKFLKIMFSYNNKELIINETVPNRFSPKSPDKAHLNLHINSLELGDSAVYFCASSQGQRNTEAFFGQGTRLTVV.

Regarding this clone: A much larger clone differs by one base, so this may be a read error. The same CDR3 can be traced to other DNA sequences in this sample. This sequence joins TRBV9 and TRBJ1-2; TRBD1 matches at 7 bases. The CDR3 sequence is 15 residues long. In germline, CDR1 is SGDLS, CDR2 YYNGEE. The chain's CDR3 is CASSVGTAANYGYTF. CDR3 bases: TGCGCCAGCAGCGTCGGGACAGCTGCTAACTATGGCTACACCTTC. Supplemented by reference TRBV9 and TRBJ1-2, the full variable domain reads DSGVTQTPKHLITATGQRVTLRCSPRSGDLSVYWYQQSLDQGLQFLIQYYNGEERAKGNILERFSAQQFPDLHSELNLSSLELGDSALYFCASSVGTAANYGYTFGSGTRLTVV.

The sample holds many counts of this clone. J is TRBJ1-3 and V is TRBV15; the match to TRBD1 covers 8 bases. Germline lookup yields CDR1 LNHNV and CDR2 YYDKDF (reference sequence). The CDR3 runs 15 residues. The junction had 8 bases not matched to a gene; V was cut back by 7 bases and J by 3 bases. In nucleotides, the CDR3 is TGTGCCACCACCCCGGGCAGGGGGCATGGAAACACCATATATTTT. Amino acid sequence: CATTPGRGHGNTIYF.

By share, this clone ranks as medium-sized (0.01 to 0.1%). The chain uses TRBV12-3 or TRBV12-4 and TRBJ2-7, with 7 nucleotides matching TRBD2. The CDR3 consists of 14 residues. The trim removed 8 bases at V and 2 bases at J, leaving 9 bases unmatched. CDR3 sequence: CASGFGLGPYEQYF. CDR3 coding DNA: TGTGCCAGCGGCTTTGGACTAGGCCCCTACGAGCAGTACTTC.

This clone was counted at least ten times. V usage is TRBV29-1 and J usage is TRBJ2-5; 10 bases match TRBD2. The V segment lost 7 bases and the J segment 11 bases; nucleotides outside the gene matches: 13. Germline loops: CDR1 SQVTM, CDR2 ANQGSEA. The CDR3 is 13 residues long. CDR3 residues: CSGHSGGPSAQYF. CDR3 sequence (DNA): TGCAGCGGACATAGCGGGGGGCCCTCGGCACAGTACTTC.

There are many counts of this clone. CDR3 in amino acids: CASSLSGALGHEQYF. In DNA, the CDR3 is TGTGCCAGCAGCCTAAGTGGGGCCCTAGGTCACGAGCAGTACTTC. The V and J genes are TRBV7-6 and TRBJ2-7; D possibly corresponds to TRBD1 (5 bases). Germline CDR1 SGHVS, CDR2 FNYEAQ. The V end was cut by 5 bases, the J end by 5 bases, with 19 bases between. The CDR3 is 15 amino acids.

With regard to this clone: The germline gene is not matched at one end of the junction; a read error may be the cause. The CDR3 DNA sequence: TGTCCCAGCAGTTCTGACACTACCTACGAGCAGTACTTC. Protein product: CPSSSDTTYEQYF. This chain uses TRBV12-3 or TRBV12-4 with TRBJ2-7, with unresolved D. The length of the CDR3 is 13 residues.